These 30 T cell receptor beta chains originate from one sample sequenced in a study of T cell responses to AZD1222 COVID-19 vaccine. Generated by immunoSEQ multiplex PCR, the TCRdb table keeps only in-frame clones and is missing some. The sample records around 67,000 clones, about four fifths being singletons. The material was peripheral blood, obtained on day 0 of AZD1222 vaccination. The receptor set was obtained from an adult in good health.

V and J are TRBV28 and TRBJ2-7; D call uncertain. V was clipped by 6 bases and J by 3 bases, with 15 bases between them. There are 14 residues in the CDR3. Per the germline V gene, CDR1 is MDHEN and CDR2 is SYDVKM. CDR3 DNA sequence: TGTGCCAGCAGCCGGTTTGAACGAGGCTACGAGCAGTACTTC. Translating gives CASSRFERGYEQYF.

The chain carries TRBV7-2 and TRBJ2-7, with 7 bases fitting TRBD2. The V gene end was trimmed by 5 bases and the J gene end by 4 bases; junction bases not matched to a gene: 8. Germline V CDR1 and CDR2: SGHTA, FQGNSA. The CDR3 spans 14 residues. Written as DNA, the CDR3 is TGTGCCAGCAGCCCCCGAGCGGGGAGGTACGAGCAGTACTTC. Translation gives CASSPRAGRYEQYF.

This clone was detected only once. The rearrangement joins TRBV7-2 to TRBJ1-3; D call uncertain. Trimming took 3 bases from V and 1 from J, leaving 10 bases between them. The CDR3 has 15 amino acids. CDR1 is SGHTA, CDR2 FQGNSA, per germline. The CDR3: CASSLRAQSGNTIYF. The CDR3 DNA reads TGTGCCAGCAGCTTGAGGGCTCAGTCTGGAAACACCATATATTTT.

This clone has just one count. The chain couples TRBV6-5 to TRBJ2-2, with a possible D match to TRBD1 (6 bases). CDR3 length: 12 amino acids. Germline CDR1 and CDR2: MNHEY and SVGAGI. Trimming stripped 6 bases from V and 7 bases from J, with 9 bases between. The CDR3 loop reads CASRQGHGELFF. As DNA, the CDR3 is TGTGCCAGCAGACAGGGTCACGGGGAGCTGTTTTTT.

This clone appeared a few times. The same CDR3 also results from other DNA sequences found in this sample. The V gene is TRBV15, the J gene TRBJ1-5; TRBD1 aligns across 7 bases. Losses at the gene ends were 0 bases for V and 0 bases for J; bases not matched to a gene: 2. CDR1 is LNHNV and CDR2 is YYDKDF in the germline V gene (reference sequence). The CDR3 sequence is 16 residues long. The DNA of the CDR3 is TGTGCCACCAGCAGAGACGGACAGGCTAGCAATCAGCCCCAGCATTTT. This encodes CATSRDGQASNQPQHF.

The chain is built from TRBV7-8 and TRBJ2-7; D tentatively reads TRBD1 or TRBD2 (5 bases each). V was cut by 3 bases and J by 1 base, with 16 bases left in between. Germline CDR1 and CDR2: SGHVS and FQNEAQ. The CDR3 sequence is 16 residues long. DNA for the CDR3: TGTGCCAGCAGCTTCCCAATTGGGACCGTATCCTACGAGCAGTACTTC. Protein product: CASSFPIGTVSYEQYF. Looking up the rest from reference TRBV7-8 and TRBJ2-7 gives the full variable domain: GAGVSQSPRYKVAKRGQDVALRCDPISGHVSLFWYQQALGQGPEFLTYFQNEAQLDKSGLPSDRFFAERPEGSVSTLKIQRTQQEDSAVYLCASSFPIGTVSYEQYFGPGTRLTVT.

The V gene is TRBV19, the J gene TRBJ2-3, with 12 bases fitting TRBD1. The trim removed 0 bases at V and 4 bases at J, leaving 11 bases unmatched. CDR1 is LNHDA, CDR2 SQIVND, per germline (reference sequence). There are 19 residues in the CDR3. Written as DNA, the CDR3 is TGTGCCAGTAGTATAGATTCCCCGCGCGGGACAGGGGGCTCAGATACGCAGTATTTT. Residues: CASSIDSPRGTGGSDTQYF.

This sequence joins TRBV15 and TRBJ1-2; 8 positions agree with TRBD1. The germline V gene encodes CDR1 LNHNV and CDR2 YYDKDF (reference sequence). CDR3 length equals 16 residues. V gave up 0 bases and J gave up 4 bases; unmatched junction bases: 7. CDR3 nucleotide sequence: TGTGCCACCAGCAGAGATCGGACAGGGTGGTCCTATGGCTACACCTTC. Protein product: CATSRDRTGWSYGYTF. Full variable domain (missing parts from reference TRBV15 and TRBJ1-2): DAMVIQNPRYQVTQFGKPVTLSCSQTLNHNVMYWYQQKSSQAPKLLFHYYDKDFNNEADTPDNFQSRRPNTSFCFLDIRSPGLGDTAMYLCATSRDRTGWSYGYTFGSGTRLTVV.

Comment on this clone: One junction end disagrees with the germline gene, perhaps due to a read error. The chain employs TRBV5-1 and TRBJ2-7; either TRBD1 or TRBD2 may supply D (5 bases each). The length of the CDR3 is 14 residues. CDR1 is SGHRS, CDR2 YFSETQ, per germline. The DNA of the CDR3 is TGCGCCAGCGTCGACATTTCCGGGGCTTCCGAGCAGTGCTTC. This translates into CASVDISGASEQCF.

This clone has more than one count but fewer than ten. The gene calls are TRBV6-2 or TRBV6-3 and TRBJ2-3; D is undetermined. Germline loops: CDR1 MNHEY, CDR2 SVGEGT. V lost 5 bases and J 1 base, leaving 13 bases between the germline ends. The CDR3 has 15 amino acids. CDR3 in amino acids: CASSQPPAGTDTQYF. CDR3 nucleotides: TGTGCCAGCAGTCAACCACCGGCGGGCACAGATACGCAGTATTTT.

This clone was seen just once. The genes are TRBV10-3 and TRBJ1-6; a weak D match, TRBD1 (6 bases). Per germline, CDR1 ENHRY and CDR2 SYGVKD. The CDR3 length is 14 residues. The germline V and J ends were trimmed by 7 bases and 7 bases, with 14 bases remaining between them. CDR3 in DNA: TGTGCCATCAATTTCGGGGGGCTGAATTCACCCCTCCACTTT. This codes for CAINFGGLNSPLHF.

The CDR3 reads CASSIGQAHSPLHF. CDR3 in DNA: TGTGCCAGTAGTATTGGACAGGCCCATTCACCCCTCCACTTT. The V call is TRBV19, the J call TRBJ1-6; 7 nucleotides line up with TRBD1. V shed 3 bases, J shed 8 bases, and the junction held 4 bases outside the gene matches. Germline V gene sequence: CDR1 LNHDA, CDR2 SQIVND (reference sequence). This CDR3 spans 14 amino acids.

This chain links TRBV6-1 with TRBJ2-1, with D possibly matching TRBD1 (5 bases). The germline V gene has CDR1 MNHNS and CDR2 SASEGT. The V and J ends lost 2 bases and 7 bases respectively, with 18 bases between them. This CDR3 spans 16 amino acids. The CDR3: CASSEWGRQKGNEQFF. The CDR3 DNA follows: TGTGCCAGCAGTGAATGGGGCCGCCAAAAAGGGAATGAGCAGTTCTTC.

The rearrangement joins TRBV18 to TRBJ1-4, with D hard to call. Deletions cut 3 bases from V and 4 bases from J, with 12 bases between. Germline V gives CDR1 KGHSH, CDR2 LQKENI. This CDR3 has 15 residues. CDR3 in amino acids: CASSPLSGVNEKLFF. The DNA for the CDR3 is TGTGCCAGCTCACCCCTTTCCGGAGTTAATGAAAAACTGTTTTTT.

This chain links TRBV11-2 with TRBJ1-2; D is perhaps TRBD1 (6 bases). The CDR3 sequence is 15 residues long. With 1 base removed from V and 8 bases from J, the gap between germline ends came to 17 bases. Germline CDR1 is SGHAT and CDR2 is FQNNGV. CDR3 sequence reads: CASSLAGLGASGYTF. As DNA, the CDR3 is TGTGCCAGCAGCTTAGCTGGATTGGGGGCCTCGGGCTACACCTTC.

The chain couples TRBV28 to TRBJ1-5; no definite D call. CDR1 and CDR2 from the germline V gene are MDHEN and SYDVKM. V lost 5 bases to trimming and J lost 9 bases, with 11 bases between them. The CDR3 extends over 12 amino acids. The CDR3 nucleotides are TGTGCCAGCAGTCCTGGAGACGGGCCCCAGCATTTT. Translated: CASSPGDGPQHF.

This sequence joins TRBV29-1 and TRBJ1-2; D remains unclear. The germline V gene has CDR1 SQVTM and CDR2 ANQGSEA. This CDR3 is 16 amino acids long. The V gene lost 0 bases and the J gene lost 4 bases, with 18 bases spanning the gap. The CDR3 loop is CSVEDRGEGSSYGYTF. CDR3 bases: TGCAGCGTTGAAGATCGAGGCGAGGGATCTAGCTATGGCTACACCTTC.

This chain connects TRBV4-1 to TRBJ1-1, with D uncertain. The CDR3 runs to 16 residues. Trimming took off 2 bases at V and 6 bases at J, with 19 bases between the two ends. CDR1 and CDR2 (germline): MGHRA, YSYEKL. This CDR3 is CASSQLLTAREAEAFF. The DNA for the CDR3 is TGCGCCAGCAGCCAACTATTAACAGCGCGAGAGGCTGAAGCTTTCTTT.

This clone has only a few counts. The gene calls are TRBV11-2 and TRBJ2-7; D gene uncertain. In germline, CDR1 is SGHAT, CDR2 FQNNGV. With 2 bases removed from V and 1 base from J, the gap between germline ends came to 6 bases. This CDR3 comprises 13 residues. The CDR3 here is CASSLQTSYEQYF. CDR3 coding DNA: TGTGCCAGCAGCTTACAAACATCCTACGAGCAGTACTTC. Looking up the rest from reference TRBV11-2 and TRBJ2-7 gives the full variable domain: EAGVAQSPRYKIIEKRQSVAFWCNPISGHATLYWYQQILGQGPKLLIQFQNNGVVDDSQLPKDRFSAERLKGVDSTLKIQPAKLEDSAVYLCASSLQTSYEQYFGPGTRLTVT.

The chain carries TRBV4-1 and TRBJ2-7; 7 bases line up with TRBD1. Trimming removed 0 bases from V and 6 bases from J; junction bases left unmatched: 8. The CDR3 loop spans 15 amino acids. CDR1 and CDR2 (germline): MGHRA, YSYEKL. For the CDR3, the DNA is TGCGCCAGCAGCCAAGAGGGCTGGTCAGGGGGCGAGCAGTACTTC. Its translation is CASSQEGWSGGEQYF.

The rearrangement links TRBV5-8 to TRBJ2-3; 11 nucleotides line up with TRBD2. The CDR3 extends over 17 amino acids. Unmatched junction bases numbered 9, after V lost 0 bases and J lost 6 bases. The germline V gene encodes CDR1 SGHTS and CDR2 YDEGEE. The CDR3 nucleotides read TGTGCCAGCAGCTTGGCCATGACTAGCGGGGAAGGGGATACGCAGTATTTT. This codes for CASSLAMTSGEGDTQYF.

The chain recombines TRBV3-1 (or the pseudogene TRBV3-2) with TRBJ1-1, with D unresolved. The CDR3 consists of 15 residues. V lost 6 bases, J lost 1 base, and 15 bases lay in between. Germline V gives CDR1 LGHDT, CDR2 YNNKEL (reference sequence). CDR3 in amino acids: CASSRGRVRNTEAFF. CDR3 DNA: TGTGCCAGCAGTCGTGGACGGGTTCGGAACACTGAAGCTTTCTTT.

The chain employs TRBV28 and TRBJ2-6; 9 bases match TRBD1. Trimming took 3 bases from V and 1 from J; bases not matched to a gene: 4. The CDR3 extends over 17 amino acids. Germline loops: CDR1 MDHEN, CDR2 SYDVKM. This CDR3 reads CASSFRDRASGANVLTF. The DNA of the CDR3 is TGTGCCAGCAGTTTCCGGGACAGGGCATCTGGGGCCAACGTCCTGACTTTC.

The chain links TRBV27 to TRBJ2-1, with 10 bases lining up with TRBD2. This CDR3 region has 15 residues. Germline values: CDR1 MNHEY, CDR2 SMNVEV (reference sequence). J was trimmed by 6 bases and V by 6 bases; bases with no gene match: 8. CDR3 bases: TGTGCCAGCAGCCTACTAGCGGGGACCCGCAATGAGCAGTTCTTC. This encodes CASSLLAGTRNEQFF.

The chain combines TRBV24-1 with TRBJ2-2; 16 bases are a match to TRBD2. This CDR3 has 18 residues. V lost 7 bases and J lost 1; bases outside the gene matches: 5. Germline V CDR1 and CDR2: KGHDR, SFDVKD. CDR3 in amino acids: CATSKGLAGGMNTGELFF. The CDR3 region has the DNA TGTGCCACCAGCAAGGGACTAGCGGGGGGGATGAACACCGGGGAGCTGTTTTTT.

This chain joins TRBV11-3 and TRBJ2-5; no firm D call. V gave up 1 base and J gave up 5 bases, with 11 bases separating them. This CDR3 comprises 14 residues. Germline V gene sequence: CDR1 SGHNT, CDR2 YENEEA. The DNA of the CDR3 is TGTGCCAGCAGCTTAGGGCAAAGAATGGAGACCCAGTACTTC. Protein product: CASSLGQRMETQYF.

In this sample, this clone turned up once. V and J are TRBV5-4 and TRBJ2-5; TRBD2 might be the D (7 bases). The CDR3 covers 15 residues. Germline V gene data show CDR1 as SGHNT and CDR2 as YYREEE (reference sequence). Trimming shortened V by 0 bases and J by 2 bases, and 11 bases separated the two germline ends. CDR3 sequence reads: CASSLGGGRQETQYF. CDR3 nucleotides: TGTGCCAGCAGCTTGGGGGGGGGCCGGCAAGAGACCCAGTACTTC.

The chain couples TRBV6-5 to TRBJ1-1; D is undetermined. The ends were cut back, 8 bases at V and 4 bases at J, with 14 bases in the middle. This CDR3 comprises 13 residues. The germline gives CDR1 MNHEY, CDR2 SVGAGI. CDR3 DNA sequence: TGTGCCAGCCGGGAGGACTTAAGCACTGAAGCTTTCTTT. Translated: CASREDLSTEAFF.

This clone was counted only a few times. J is TRBJ2-2 and V is TRBV29-1; the D gene is possibly TRBD1 (6 bases). Per the germline V gene, CDR1 is SQVTM and CDR2 is ANQGSEA. V was trimmed by 6 bases and J by 3 bases, leaving 11 bases between them. The CDR3 loop spans 13 amino acids. The CDR3 DNA follows: TGCAGCGTCCGGGGACATTACACCGGGGAGCTGTTTTTT. Amino acid sequence: CSVRGHYTGELFF.

A few counts support this clone. The chain is built from TRBV14 and TRBJ2-5, with D uncertain. CDR3 length: 12 residues. Trimming shortened V by 4 bases and J by 5 bases, and 8 bases separated the two germline ends. Germline CDR1 reads SGHDN; CDR2 reads FVKESK. CDR3 DNA sequence: TGTGCCAGCAGCCGGGGTGGGGAGACCCAGTACTTC. It translates to CASSRGGETQYF.